This T cell receptor (beta chain) was recovered during a study of blood T cell repertoires in COVID-19. Study details: The United States, Italy and Spain supplied acute and convalescent COVID-19 samples.

The V end was cut by 6 bases, the J end by 0 bases, with 12 bases between. Germline CDR1 reads MNHEY; CDR2 reads SMNVEV (reference sequence). CDR3 length: 14 residues. Method: immunoSEQ multiplex PCR; TCRdb's copy keeps in-frame clones and lacks some. The data contain fewer than 25,000 clones, about 87% of them singletons. The chain employs TRBV27 and TRBJ2-7, with D tentatively TRBD2 (5 bases). The clonotype originates from a human donor in a cohort sampled during active COVID-19. Material: peripheral blood. CDR3 sequence reads: CASSLDYNSYEQYF. CDR3 coding DNA: TGTGCCAGCAGCCTAGACTATAACTCCTACGAGCAGTACTTC.